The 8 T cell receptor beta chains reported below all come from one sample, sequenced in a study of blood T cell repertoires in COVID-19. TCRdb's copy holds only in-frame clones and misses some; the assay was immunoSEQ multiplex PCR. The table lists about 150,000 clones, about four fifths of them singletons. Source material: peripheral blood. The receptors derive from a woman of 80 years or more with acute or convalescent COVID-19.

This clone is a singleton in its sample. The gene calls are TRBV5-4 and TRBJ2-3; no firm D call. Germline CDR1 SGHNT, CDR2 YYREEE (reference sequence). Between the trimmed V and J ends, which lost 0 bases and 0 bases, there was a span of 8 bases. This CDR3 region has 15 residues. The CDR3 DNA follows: TGTGCCAGCAGCTTGGGGGCCACTAGCACAGATACGCAGTATTTT. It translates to CASSLGATSTDTQYF.

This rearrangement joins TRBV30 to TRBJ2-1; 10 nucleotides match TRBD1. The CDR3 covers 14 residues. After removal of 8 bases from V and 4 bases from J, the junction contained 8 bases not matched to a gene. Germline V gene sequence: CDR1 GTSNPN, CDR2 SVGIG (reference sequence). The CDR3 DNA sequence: TGTGCCCAGGCGTGGGACAGGGGTTACAATGAGCAGTTCTTC. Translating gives CAQAWDRGYNEQFF.

CDR3 coding DNA: TGTGCCAGCAGTTTCGGGAGAGGCACTGAAGCTTTCTTT. Its translation: CASSFGRGTEAFF. J is TRBJ1-1 and V is TRBV28; D is unresolved. This CDR3 has 13 residues. CDR1 is MDHEN, CDR2 SYDVKM, per germline. The V and J ends lost 3 bases and 4 bases respectively, with 9 bases between them.

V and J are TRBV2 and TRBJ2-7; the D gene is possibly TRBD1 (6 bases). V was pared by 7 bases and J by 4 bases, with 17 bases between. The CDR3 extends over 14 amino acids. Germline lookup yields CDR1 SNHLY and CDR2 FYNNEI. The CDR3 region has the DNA TGTGCCAGCAACGTACAGGGTGAGTCTTACGAGCAGTACTTC. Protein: CASNVQGESYEQYF.

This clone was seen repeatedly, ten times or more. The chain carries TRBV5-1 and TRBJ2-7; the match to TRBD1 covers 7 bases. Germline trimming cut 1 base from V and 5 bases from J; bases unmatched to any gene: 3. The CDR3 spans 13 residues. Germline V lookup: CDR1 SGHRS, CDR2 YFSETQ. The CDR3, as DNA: TGCGCCAGCAGCTTGAGGGACAGACACGAGCAGTACTTC. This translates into CASSLRDRHEQYF.

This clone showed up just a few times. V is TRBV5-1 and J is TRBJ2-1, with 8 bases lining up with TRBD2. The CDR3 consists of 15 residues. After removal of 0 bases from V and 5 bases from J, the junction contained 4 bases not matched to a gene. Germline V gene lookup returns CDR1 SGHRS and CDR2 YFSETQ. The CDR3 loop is CASSLAAGGHNEQFF. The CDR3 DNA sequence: TGCGCCAGCAGCTTGGCCGCGGGGGGCCACAATGAGCAGTTCTTC.

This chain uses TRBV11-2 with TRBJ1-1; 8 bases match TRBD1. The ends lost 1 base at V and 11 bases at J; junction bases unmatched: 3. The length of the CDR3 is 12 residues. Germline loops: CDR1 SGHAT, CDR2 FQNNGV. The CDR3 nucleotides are TGTGCCAGCAGCTTAGGGACAGGGATGGCTTTCTTT. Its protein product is CASSLGTGMAFF.

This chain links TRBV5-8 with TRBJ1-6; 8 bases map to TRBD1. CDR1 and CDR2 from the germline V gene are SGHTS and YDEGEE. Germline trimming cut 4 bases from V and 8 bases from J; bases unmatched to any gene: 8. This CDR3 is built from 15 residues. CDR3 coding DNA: TGTGCCAGCAGCCCCGGACAGGGTTGGGATTCACCCCTCCACTTT. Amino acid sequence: CASSPGQGWDSPLHF.